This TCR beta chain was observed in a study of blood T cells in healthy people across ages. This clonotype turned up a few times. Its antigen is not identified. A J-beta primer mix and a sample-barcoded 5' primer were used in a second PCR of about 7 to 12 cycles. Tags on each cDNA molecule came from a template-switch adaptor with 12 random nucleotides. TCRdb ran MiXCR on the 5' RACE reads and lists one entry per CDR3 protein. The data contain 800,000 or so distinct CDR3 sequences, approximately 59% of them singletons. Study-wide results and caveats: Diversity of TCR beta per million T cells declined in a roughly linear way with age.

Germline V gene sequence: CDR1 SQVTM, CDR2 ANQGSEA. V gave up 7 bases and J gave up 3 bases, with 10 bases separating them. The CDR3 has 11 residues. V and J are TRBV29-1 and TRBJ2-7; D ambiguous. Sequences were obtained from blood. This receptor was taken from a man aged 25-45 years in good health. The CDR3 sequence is CSANSYYEQYF. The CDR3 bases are TGCAGCGCCAATTCGTACTACGAGCAGTACTTC.